This entry lists 3 T cell receptor beta chains sequenced from one sample in a study of T cells in narcolepsy. Repertoires were generated with immunoSEQ multiplex PCR, while TCRdb's copy carries only in-frame clones and drops some. Of fewer than 40,000 clones listed, roughly four fifths are singletons. The sample comprised memory (CD45RA-) CD4+ T cells from blood. The receptors originated from a human donor in good health.

The V and J genes are TRBV5-1 and TRBJ2-1; 10 nucleotides line up with TRBD1. The trim removed 6 bases at V and 4 bases at J, leaving 7 bases unmatched. Germline CDR1 SGHRS, CDR2 YFSETQ. The CDR3 runs to 15 residues. CDR3 DNA sequence: TGCGCCAGCAAACCAGACAGGGGGCCGTACAATGAGCAGTTCTTC. It is translated as CASKPDRGPYNEQFF.

This chain links TRBV6-1 with TRBJ1-2; a weak D match, TRBD1 (6 bases). The germline V gene has CDR1 MNHNS and CDR2 SASEGT. V was pared by 1 base and J by 8 bases, with 11 bases between. The CDR3 contains 13 residues. The CDR3 sequence is CASSEGQGFGYTF. The CDR3 nucleotides read TGTGCCAGCAGTGAAGGGCAGGGGTTCGGCTACACCTTC.

The rearrangement links TRBV5-6 to TRBJ2-1; D unresolved. CDR3 length: 13 residues. Germline CDR1 and CDR2: SGHDT and YYEEEE. V lost 3 bases, J lost 3 bases, and 7 bases lay in between. CDR3 protein: CASSYQNYNEQFF. The CDR3 DNA follows: TGTGCCAGCAGCTATCAAAACTACAATGAGCAGTTCTTC.